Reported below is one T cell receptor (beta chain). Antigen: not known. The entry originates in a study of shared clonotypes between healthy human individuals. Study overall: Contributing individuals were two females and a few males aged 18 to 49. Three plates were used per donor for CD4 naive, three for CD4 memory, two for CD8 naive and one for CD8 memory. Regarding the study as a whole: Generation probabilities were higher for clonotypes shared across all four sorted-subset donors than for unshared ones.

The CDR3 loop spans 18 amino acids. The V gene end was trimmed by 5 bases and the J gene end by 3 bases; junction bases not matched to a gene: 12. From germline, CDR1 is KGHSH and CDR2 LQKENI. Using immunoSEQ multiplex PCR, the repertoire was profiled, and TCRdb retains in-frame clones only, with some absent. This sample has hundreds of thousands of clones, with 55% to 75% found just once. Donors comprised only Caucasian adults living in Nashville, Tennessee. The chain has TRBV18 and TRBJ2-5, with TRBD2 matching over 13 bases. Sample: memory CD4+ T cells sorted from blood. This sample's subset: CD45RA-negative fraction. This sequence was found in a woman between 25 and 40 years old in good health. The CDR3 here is CASSRDRPGLAGKETQYF. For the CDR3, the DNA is TGTGCCAGCTCAAGGGACAGGCCGGGACTAGCGGGGAAAGAGACCCAGTACTTC.